These 23 T cell receptor beta chains originate from one sample sequenced in a study of post-analysis software for immune sequencing data. Their specific antigens are unknown. Study-wide points: Controls had lower frequencies than patients of about 5 TRBV segments, which included TRBV5-6, TRBV5-1 and TRBV20-1.

TCR beta cDNA libraries had unique molecular identifiers. TCRdb re-derived calls from the PCR reads in MiXCR, one entry per CDR3 protein. The sample has about 820,000 distinct CDR3 sequences; around 53% are singletons. The sample taken for sequencing was blood. The receptors were gathered from a girl between 5 and 17 years old with multiple sclerosis.

This clonotype has just a few counts. The chain couples TRBV20-1 to TRBJ2-7; a weak D match, TRBD1 (6 bases). Per germline, CDR1 DFQATT and CDR2 SNEGSKA (reference sequence). The CDR3 sequence is 15 residues long. DNA of the CDR3: TGCAGCCTTCAAATCCGCGTCGGACAGAACTACGAGCAGTACTTC. This encodes CSLQIRVGQNYEQYF.

This chain joins TRBV20-1 and TRBJ2-4; D is possibly TRBD1 or TRBD2 (5 bases each). The CDR3 covers 15 residues. Germline CDR1 and CDR2: DFQATT and SNEGSKA (reference sequence). Trimming removed 5 bases at V and 0 bases at J, with 14 bases between. This CDR3 reads CSADLGRLAKNIQYF. The CDR3 DNA reads as TGCAGTGCTGACCTGGGACGGCTAGCCAAAAACATTCAGTACTTC.

The rearrangement joins TRBV6-1 to TRBJ2-7; tentative D call: TRBD1 (5 bases). V was trimmed by 6 bases and J by 0 bases, leaving 24 bases between them. The CDR3 consists of 18 residues. Looked up from germline, CDR1 is MNHNS and CDR2 is SASEGT. The CDR3 loop reads CASSSNRLGGAVSYEQYF. The CDR3 region has the DNA TGTGCCAGCAGCTCCAACAGGTTAGGTGGGGCGGTCTCCTACGAGCAGTACTTC.

CDR3 sequence (DNA): TGCGCCAGCAGCTTGGGATCGACTAGCGGGAGAACAGATACGCAGTATTTT. Encoded protein: CASSLGSTSGRTDTQYF. This sequence joins TRBV5-1 and TRBJ2-3; 12 nucleotides align to TRBD2. Germline CDR1 reads SGHRS; CDR2 reads YFSETQ. The CDR3 loop spans 17 amino acids. Trimming removed 0 bases from V and 3 bases from J; junction bases left unmatched: 5.

The chain recombines TRBV20-1 with TRBJ2-5; D is undetermined. V dropped 6 bases and J dropped 5 bases, with 10 bases sitting between them. The CDR3 has 11 residues. Germline CDR1 is DFQATT and CDR2 is SNEGSKA (reference sequence). Written as DNA, the CDR3 is TGCAGTGCCAGTAACTCGGAGACCCAGTACTTC. Translating it yields CSASNSETQYF.

This clonotype was seen only once. The chain recombines TRBV6-1 with TRBJ2-1; 13 positions match TRBD2. Germline loops: CDR1 MNHNS, CDR2 SASEGT. Trimming cost V 6 bases and J 5 bases; bases outside gene matches: 13. The CDR3 has 18 residues. The CDR3 sequence is CASRPGLAGPSVDNEQFF. CDR3 coding DNA: TGTGCCAGCAGACCGGGACTAGCGGGGCCTTCGGTCGACAATGAGCAGTTCTTC.

J is TRBJ2-1 and V is TRBV29-1; D uncertain. CDR1 and CDR2 from the germline V gene are SQVTM and ANQGSEA. The CDR3 covers 13 residues. Trimming took off 6 bases at V and 6 bases at J, with 15 bases between the two ends. The CDR3 spells CSVSLVGGNEQFF. In DNA, the CDR3 is TGCAGCGTGAGCCTTGTAGGTGGCAATGAGCAGTTCTTC.

This rearrangement joins TRBV13 to TRBJ2-7; 10 bases are a match to TRBD1. CDR3 length equals 17 residues. V shed 5 bases, J shed 2 bases, and the junction held 12 bases outside the gene matches. CDR1 PRHDT and CDR2 FYEKMQ come from the germline V gene (reference sequence). CDR3 DNA sequence: TGTGCCAGCAGCCTCTACGGGACAGGGGTTCGGGCCTACGAGCAGTACTTC. Encoded protein: CASSLYGTGVRAYEQYF.

The chain recombines TRBV29-1 with TRBJ2-4; weak D call: TRBD1 (6 bases). Germline V gene data show CDR1 as SQVTM and CDR2 as ANQGSEA. There are 15 residues in the CDR3. Trimming pared 4 bases from V and 0 bases from J, leaving 13 bases between. In DNA form, the CDR3 reads TGCAGCGTTGGGTACAGGGATAAAGCCAAAAACATTCAGTACTTC. Translation: CSVGYRDKAKNIQYF.

The table lists this clonotype with a count of one. V usage is TRBV12-3 or TRBV12-4 and J usage is TRBJ2-5; 8 bases fit TRBD2. With 6 bases clipped from V and 1 base from J, the junction kept 10 bases outside the gene matches. The CDR3 runs to 16 residues. The CDR3, as DNA: TGTGCCAGCAGCCCCGTGGGCGGGAGGCCCCAAGAGACCCAGTACTTC. Translating it yields CASSPVGGRPQETQYF.

This clonotype appeared a few times. This chain joins TRBV3-1 and TRBJ2-7, with TRBD1 matching 7 bases. The CDR3 is 15 amino acids. The germline CDR1 and CDR2 sequences are LGHDT and YNNKEL (reference sequence). Germline trimming cut 4 bases from V and 2 bases from J; bases unmatched to any gene: 8. CDR3 sequence reads: CASSLQPGQTYEQYF. In DNA, the CDR3 is TGTGCCAGCAGCCTCCAACCGGGACAGACCTACGAGCAGTACTTC.

This clonotype was seen a few times. The chain recombines TRBV7-2 with TRBJ1-2; 7 nucleotides align to TRBD1. The CDR3 runs 15 residues. Germline loops: CDR1 SGHTA, CDR2 FQGNSA. V lost 4 bases to trimming and J lost 4 bases; unmatched junction nucleotides: 9. CDR3 coding DNA: TGTGCCAGCAGCTCAGATCCGAGGGGGCCCTATGGCTACACCTTC. This gives the protein CASSSDPRGPYGYTF.

The V call is TRBV10-3, the J call TRBJ1-2, with D perhaps matching TRBD1 (5 bases). Germline V CDR1 and CDR2: ENHRY, SYGVKD. V gave up 4 bases and J gave up 2 bases, with 11 bases separating them. The CDR3 spans 14 residues. Written as DNA, the CDR3 is TGTGCCATCAGTGCGGCAGGGTTAAACTATGGCTACACCTTC. Its translation: CAISAAGLNYGYTF.

The chain recombines TRBV29-1 with TRBJ2-3; D possibly corresponds to TRBD2 (5 bases). The CDR3 is 15 residues long. Germline CDR1 reads SQVTM; CDR2 reads ANQGSEA. The V end lost 7 bases, the J end lost 2 bases, and 19 bases lay between the germline ends. CDR3 amino acids: CSASLDSRDTDTQYF. The CDR3 bases are TGCAGCGCCTCGTTGGACTCGCGAGACACAGATACGCAGTATTTT.

This sequence joins TRBV3-1 and TRBJ2-5; no reliable D call. The CDR3 consists of 19 residues. Germline CDR1 reads LGHDT; CDR2 reads YNNKEL (reference sequence). V was clipped by 0 bases and J by 0 bases, with 20 bases between them. CDR3 sequence reads: CASSQDSHGSSPYQETQYF. CDR3 bases: TGTGCCAGCAGCCAAGATTCCCATGGGTCTTCCCCGTACCAAGAGACCCAGTACTTC.

The chain links TRBV5-1 to TRBJ2-7, with 7 bases matching TRBD1. This CDR3 has 17 residues. Germline V CDR1 and CDR2: SGHRS, YFSETQ. V shed 1 base, J shed 2 bases, and the junction held 12 bases outside the gene matches. The CDR3 nucleotides are TGCGCCAGCAGCTTGTCTCCGACAGGGTTGGCGACCTACGAGCAGTACTTC. Its protein is CASSLSPTGLATYEQYF.

The chain is built from TRBV4-1 and TRBJ2-5; possibly TRBD2 for D (7 bases). This CDR3 is 16 amino acids long. Germline CDR1 reads MGHRA; CDR2 reads YSYEKL. The germline V and J ends were trimmed by 7 bases and 0 bases, with 18 bases remaining between them. The DNA for the CDR3 is TGCGCCAGCAAACACTCCGGGGGGCCTAACCAAGAGACCCAGTACTTC. Its protein product is CASKHSGGPNQETQYF.

The chain employs TRBV3-1 and TRBJ2-1, with TRBD2 identical over 10 bases. The germline V gene has CDR1 LGHDT and CDR2 YNNKEL (reference sequence). The CDR3 runs 16 residues. J gave up 8 bases and V 5 bases, and 12 bases lay outside the gene matches. CDR3 amino acids: CASSLSPGLALHEQFF. Written as DNA, the CDR3 is TGTGCCAGCAGCTTGAGCCCGGGACTAGCGCTGCATGAGCAGTTCTTC.

Of note for this clonotype: The junction departs from germline at one end; a sequencing error may be responsible. This chain uses TRBV6-5 with TRBJ2-7; tentatively, D is TRBD2 (7 bases). There are 14 residues in the CDR3. Germline V CDR1 and CDR2: MNHEY, SVGAGI. CDR3 DNA: TGTGCCGGCAGTAAGCGGGACACTACCTACGAGCAGTACTTC. This translates into CAGSKRDTTYEQYF.

This clonotype was picked up a small number of times. The J gene is TRBJ2-6, the V gene TRBV10-3, with 10 bases fitting TRBD2. Germline V gives CDR1 ENHRY, CDR2 SYGVKD. The CDR3 spans 18 residues. Unmatched junction bases numbered 9, after V lost 3 bases and J lost 4 bases. CDR3 sequence: CAISEGVAGGSGANVLTF. CDR3 DNA sequence: TGTGCCATCAGTGAAGGAGTAGCGGGGGGTTCGGGGGCCAACGTCCTGACTTTC.

This clonotype was seen a few times. This chain connects TRBV4-2 to TRBJ2-7, with D perhaps matching TRBD1 (6 bases). The ends were cut back, 0 bases at V and 5 bases at J, with 14 bases in the middle. The CDR3 is 15 residues long. Germline V gene sequence: CDR1 LGHNA, CDR2 YNFKEQ. As DNA, the CDR3 is TGTGCCAGCAGCCAAGAAGGGGGAGTGGACCACGAGCAGTACTTC. This codes for CASSQEGGVDHEQYF.

The chain has TRBV10-1 and TRBJ2-3; D is uncertain. Germline V gene sequence: CDR1 WNHNN, CDR2 SYGVQD (reference sequence). The CDR3 runs to 14 residues. Trimming took 3 bases from V and 0 from J, leaving 7 bases between them. For the CDR3, the DNA is TGCGCCAGCAGTGAAAGACCTAGCACAGATACGCAGTATTTT. Translated: CASSERPSTDTQYF.

The sample holds a few counts of this clonotype. CDR3 sequence: CASSALRTSGRSYEQYF. In nucleotides, the CDR3 is TGTGCCAGCAGTGCCCTCCGGACTAGCGGGAGGAGTTACGAGCAGTACTTC. The V gene is TRBV6-1, the J gene TRBJ2-7; 14 positions agree with TRBD2. The CDR3 length is 17 residues. Germline lookup yields CDR1 MNHNS and CDR2 SASEGT. V was clipped by 4 bases and J by 4 bases; unmatched bases: 9.